The TCR beta chain under discussion was sequenced for a study of shared clonotypes between healthy human individuals. Study background: CD4 naive and CD4 memory each took three plates per donor, while CD8 naive took two and CD8 memory one.

Germline V CDR1 and CDR2: SGHTA, FQGNSA. This CDR3 is built from 16 residues. With 5 bases removed from V and 2 bases from J, the gap between germline ends came to 16 bases. Selected positively for CCR7 and CD45RO-negative, naive CD8 cells excluded terminally differentiated effector memory CD45RA+ cells. Method: immunoSEQ multiplex PCR; TCRdb's copy keeps in-frame clones and lacks some. Seen here are about 600,000 clones, 98% observed once, and the top ten hold around 0.3%. The sample consisted of naive CD8+ T cells sorted from blood. The chain is built from TRBV7-2 and TRBJ1-3; D might be TRBD1 (6 bases). This sequence was found in a man aged 25 to 45 in good health. The CDR3 DNA reads TGTGCCAGCAGCAGGAACAGGGAGCAACCTGGAAACACCATATATTTT. It codes for CASSRNREQPGNTIYF.